The 2 T cell receptor beta chains reported below all come from one sample, sequenced in a study of T cells expressing NK-cell markers. TCRdb re-called the 5' RACE reads and shows each CDR3 protein once, DNA omitted. Its table lists 400,000 or so distinct CDR3 sequences. The specimen was blood T cells: a sorted CD56 or NKG2C T cell subset, CD4+ or CD8+ T cells, or bulk PBMC T cells (not recorded which). The source is a woman aged 45 to 65 in good health.

V is TRBV19 and J is TRBJ2-1. Germline loops: CDR1 LNHDA, CDR2 SQIVND (reference sequence). The CDR3 length is 15 residues. The CDR3 loop is CASSISESLYNEQFF.

The rearrangement uses TRBV4-1 and TRBJ2-5; with no DNA, the TCRdb D assignment of TRBD1 cannot be verified. The CDR3 consists of 15 residues. CDR1 is MGHRA and CDR2 is YSYEKL in the germline V gene. This chain's CDR3 is CASSQAGVRSETQYF.